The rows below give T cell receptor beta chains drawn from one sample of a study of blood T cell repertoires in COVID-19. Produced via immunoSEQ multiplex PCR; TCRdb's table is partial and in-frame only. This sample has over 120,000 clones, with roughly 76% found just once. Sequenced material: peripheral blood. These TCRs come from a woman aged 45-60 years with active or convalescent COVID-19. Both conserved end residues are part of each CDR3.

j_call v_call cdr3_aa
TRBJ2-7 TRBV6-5 CASTPGSGGTYEQYF
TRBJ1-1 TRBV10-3 CAISEAGLLNTEAFF
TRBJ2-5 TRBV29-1 CSAGTGGVQTQYF
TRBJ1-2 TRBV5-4 CASSWDTNYGYTF
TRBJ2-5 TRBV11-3 CASSLAAGVGETQYF
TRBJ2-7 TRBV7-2 CASSPGTIPYEQYF
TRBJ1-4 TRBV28 CASSLRSRGAANEKLFF
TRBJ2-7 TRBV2 CASSVAGQSYEQYF
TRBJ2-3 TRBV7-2 CASSEPPGGRDTQYF
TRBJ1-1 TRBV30 CAWRYPGGGTEAFF
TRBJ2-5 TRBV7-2 CASSLAGAGEFQYF
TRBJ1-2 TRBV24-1 CATSLTGGYGYTF
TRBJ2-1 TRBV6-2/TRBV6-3 CASSSFRPRGGRGYNEQFF
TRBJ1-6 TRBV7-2 CASSNRGHDSPLHF
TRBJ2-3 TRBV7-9 CASSGLVGSGGTDTQYF
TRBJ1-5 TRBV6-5 CAIQQGGNQPQHF
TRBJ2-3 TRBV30 CAWTPTSTDTQYF
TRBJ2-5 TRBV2 CASARDRSQETQYF
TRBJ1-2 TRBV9 CASTKSPGANYGYTF
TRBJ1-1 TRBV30 CAWSVAGNTEAFF
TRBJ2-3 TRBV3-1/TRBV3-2 CASSQSPGLAGGPWADTQYF
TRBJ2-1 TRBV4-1 CASSHGLSNEQFF
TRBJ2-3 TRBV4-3 CASSQDWASEADTQYF
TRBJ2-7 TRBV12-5 CASGLTGSYEQYF
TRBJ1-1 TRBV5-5 CASTYPTANTEAFF
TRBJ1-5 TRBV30 CAWSVRRQGGGDNQPQHF
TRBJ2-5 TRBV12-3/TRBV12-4 CASSLNGGETQYF
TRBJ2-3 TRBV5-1 CASSLEAVPTDTQYF
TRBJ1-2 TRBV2 CASSEQGFPYGYTF
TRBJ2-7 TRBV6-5 CASSYGGTGSYEQYF
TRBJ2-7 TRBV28 CASSPEYFTGTGDHEQYF
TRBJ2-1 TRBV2 CASRERSGTYNEQFF
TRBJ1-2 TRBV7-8 CASSSAGQGRFGYTF
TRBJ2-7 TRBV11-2 CASSPAGWGGYEQYF
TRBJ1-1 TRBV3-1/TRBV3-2 CASSQPRGMMNTEAFF
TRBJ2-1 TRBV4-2 CASSQLLAASYNEQFF
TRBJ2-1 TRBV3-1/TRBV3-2 CASSQFPGLAGGSYNEQFF
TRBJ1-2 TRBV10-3 CAISESYSYGYTF
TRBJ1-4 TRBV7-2 CASSSGTGKREKLFF
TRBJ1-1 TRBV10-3 CAISGGQGAPGAFF